Listed below are T cell receptor beta chains from one sample, sequenced in a study of T cell repertoires in cytomegalovirus infection. Each CDR3 protein is one row after TCRdb ran MiXCR on the reads. The data contain approximately 250,000 distinct CDR3 sequences, 10% to 15% of them seen just once; the ten biggest clones take up 1.6%. Sequencing was done on a sample of PBMCs. These receptors all come from a human donor in good health (CMV status not recorded). Some clones in this sample may be carry-over from other donors' samples. Each CDR3 is given with its conserved first and last residue. A D gene is named only where the DNA matches it firmly. Part of the rows lack a size; the others show once, few, many or a class for expanded clones.

length	J	V	D	size	DNA	CDR3
13	TRBJ2-7	TRBV20-1	.	many	TGCAGTGCTAGAGGTCGGGGCTCCTACGAGCAGTACTTC	CSARGRGSYEQYF
14	TRBJ1-1	TRBV11-2	.	few	TGTGCCAGCAGCCCAAGAGAAGGGATTCCTGAAGCTTTCTTT	CASSPREGIPEAFF
16	TRBJ1-2	TRBV19	.	many	TGTGCCAGTACCCACCCCGACCGGACTCGGAACTATGGCTACACCTTC	CASTHPDRTRNYGYTF
15	TRBJ2-1	TRBV7-2	TRBD2	.	TGTGCCAGCAGCTTAGGACTAGCGGGGAAGGTTGAGCAGTTCTTC	CASSLGLAGKVEQFF
14	TRBJ1-1	TRBV4-1	.	many	TGCGCCAGCAGCCAAGAAAGGGGGAACACTGAAGCTTTCTTT	CASSQERGNTEAFF
14	TRBJ2-2	TRBV7-2	.	many	TGTGCCAGCAGCTTAAATCAGGGAATCGGGGAGCTGTTTTTT	CASSLNQGIGELFF
17	TRBJ2-7	TRBV19	TRBD2	.	TGTGCCAGTAGTTCGACGCTGGGACTAGCTGTGCCCTACGAGCAGTACTTC	CASSSTLGLAVPYEQYF
12	TRBJ2-1	TRBV28	.	.	TGTGCCAGCAAGCTTCTAGCGAATGAGCAGTTCTTC	CASKLLANEQFF
14	TRBJ1-1	TRBV29-1	TRBD1	.	TGCAGCGTAGGCCGACAGGGGCTGAACACTGAAGCTTTCTTT	CSVGRQGLNTEAFF
15	TRBJ1-1	TRBV7-8	TRBD1	many	TGTGCCAGCAGCTTTTCCGGGACAGGGATCACTGAAGCTTTCTTT	CASSFSGTGITEAFF
16	TRBJ1-5	TRBV12-3/TRBV12-4	.	.	TGTGCCAGCAGTCCTGTAGGGCAGGCGAAAAATCAGCCCCAGCATTTT	CASSPVGQAKNQPQHF
16	TRBJ2-3	TRBV11-1	TRBD2	many	TGTGCCAGCAGCTACCCGGGGGGAGTCGGCACAGATACGCAGTATTTT	CASSYPGGVGTDTQYF
14	TRBJ1-1	TRBV20-1	.	many	TGCAGTGCTAGAGGGGTATCAGGGACAACTGAAGCTTTCTTT	CSARGVSGTTEAFF
13	TRBJ2-5	TRBV29-1	.	.	TGCAGCGTTGAAGACGGGGTCAGGGAGACCCAGTACTTC	CSVEDGVRETQYF
13	TRBJ2-3	TRBV20-1	TRBD1	few	TGCAGTGCTAGAGGACAGGGAGCAGATACGCAGTATTTT	CSARGQGADTQYF
17	TRBJ1-2	TRBV19	.	many	TGTGCCAGTAGTATGTGGCAGAGTGATCAAAGAGTAGCTGGCTACACCTTC	CASSMWQSDQRVAGYTF
14	TRBJ1-2	TRBV28	TRBD1	many	TGTGCCAGCAGTCAAGGGACAGGGGGCTATGGCTACACCTTC	CASSQGTGGYGYTF
12	TRBJ1-5	TRBV12-3/TRBV12-4	.	.	TGTGCCAGCAGTTTGGGGGGGCAGTCCCAGCATTTT	CASSLGGQSQHF
15	TRBJ2-7	TRBV11-3	TRBD1	many	TGTGCCAGCAGCCCGGGACAGGGGGCATCCTACGAGCAGTACTTC	CASSPGQGASYEQYF
14	TRBJ2-3	TRBV27	.	.	TGTGCCAGCAGTTTAAACAGTAAGACAGATACGCAGTATTTT	CASSLNSKTDTQYF
15	TRBJ2-5	TRBV6-2/TRBV6-3	TRBD2	many	TGTGCCAGCAGTTTAGCGGGGGGGCTCCCCGAGACCCAGTACTTC	CASSLAGGLPETQYF
15	TRBJ2-5	TRBV7-9	TRBD1	.	TGTGCCAGCAGCTTAGGGGACAGGGGTCAAGAGACCCAGTACTTC	CASSLGDRGQETQYF
15	TRBJ2-5	TRBV5-4	TRBD2	few	TGTGCCAGCAGCTTGGAGCGGGGGACCCAAGAGACCCAGTACTTC	CASSLERGTQETQYF
11	TRBJ2-3	TRBV29-1	.	many	TGCAGCGTCCAGCTGACAGATACGCAGTATTTT	CSVQLTDTQYF
16	TRBJ2-3	TRBV5-6	.	.	TGTGCCAGCAGCTTGGCCGGGCCTCCTAGCACAGATACGCAGTATTTT	CASSLAGPPSTDTQYF
14	TRBJ2-1	TRBV28	TRBD2	many	TGTGCCAGCCTTGGACTAGCCTCCTACAATGAGCAGTTCTTC	CASLGLASYNEQFF
14	TRBJ2-1	TRBV12-3/TRBV12-4	TRBD1	few	TGTGCCAGCAGTTTCGGACAGGGGGCAAATGAGCAGTTCTTC	CASSFGQGANEQFF
14	TRBJ1-1	TRBV28	.	many	TGTGCCAGTCACCGGGGCAGCACGAACACTGAAGCTTTCTTT	CASHRGSTNTEAFF
16	TRBJ2-2	TRBV19	.	few	TGTGCCAGTAGTAGGCGGACGGCTCGGCGGACCGGGGAGCTGTTTTTT	CASSRRTARRTGELFF
15	TRBJ2-2	TRBV18	.	.	TGTGCCAGCTCACCACTCCAGTCGGGGGCCGGGGAGCTGTTTTTT	CASSPLQSGAGELFF
15	TRBJ2-7	TRBV19	.	many	TGTGCCAGTAGTGCTACCGGGACGGACTCCTACGAGCAGTACTTC	CASSATGTDSYEQYF
17	TRBJ1-2	TRBV20-1	.	few	TGCAGTGCTAGAGATGGAGGGCCAGGGAATGCTAACTATGGCTACACCTTC	CSARDGGPGNANYGYTF
15	TRBJ2-3	TRBV6-1	.	few	TGTGCCAGCAGTGCAGGGAACCACCACTCAGATACGCAGTATTTT	CASSAGNHHSDTQYF
13	TRBJ2-2	TRBV25-1	.	few	TGTGCCAGCAGTGAATACGGGGGCGGGGAGCTGTTTTTT	CASSEYGGGELFF
14	TRBJ1-1	TRBV19	TRBD1	.	TGTGCCAGTATTAAGACAGGGACGAACACTGAAGCTTTCTTT	CASIKTGTNTEAFF
13	TRBJ1-1	TRBV7-2	.	many	TGTGCCAGCAGCTTGGGCACGACGACTGAAGCTTTCTTT	CASSLGTTTEAFF
14	TRBJ1-2	TRBV7-2	TRBD1	many	TGTGCCAGCAGCCGAGGACAGGGGGCGGGTGGCTACACCTTC	CASSRGQGAGGYTF
14	TRBJ1-2	TRBV29-1	.	many	TGCAGCGTTGAAGGACACAGGGAGTACTATGGCTACACCTTC	CSVEGHREYYGYTF
15	TRBJ2-1	TRBV5-1	TRBD2	many	TGCGCCAGCAGCTTACCTCTGGGCGGGGGAATTGAGCAGTTCTTC	CASSLPLGGGIEQFF
13	TRBJ2-2	TRBV25-1	.	many	TGTGCCAGCAGTGGAAGACAGCCCGGGGAGCTGTTTTTT	CASSGRQPGELFF